Each of the 22 T cell receptor beta chains below was sequenced from the same sample in a study of cytomegalovirus exposure and HLA in healthy donors. With 60 Vbeta and 13 Jbeta primers, the PCR was carried out. Some clones are missing from TCRdb's copy, which holds only in-frame ones; the method was immunoSEQ multiplex PCR. The data show fewer than 150,000 clones, around 66% seen once. The sample comprised PBMCs. The origin of the receptors is a man aged 18 to 35 in good health and CMV-seropositive.

This chain uses TRBV7-9 with TRBJ2-3, with D possibly matching TRBD1 (6 bases). The V and J ends lost 5 bases and 4 bases respectively, with 16 bases between them. CDR1 SEHNR and CDR2 FQNEAQ come from the germline V gene (reference sequence). The CDR3 runs to 15 residues. The CDR3 DNA sequence: TGTGCCAGCAGCACTAGGGGCAGGGGAGCAGATACGCAGTATTTT. It translates to CASSTRGRGADTQYF. Filled out from reference TRBV7-9 and TRBJ2-3, the complete variable domain reads DTGVSQNPRHKITKRGQNVTFRCDPISEHNRLYWYRQTLGQGPEFLTYFQNEAQLEKSRLLSDRFSAERPKGSFSTLEIQRTEQGDSAMYLCASSTRGRGADTQYFGPGTRLTVL.

The table lists this clone with a few counts. The chain has TRBV5-1 and TRBJ1-1; no clear D gene. This CDR3 is 15 amino acids long. The V end was cut by 4 bases, the J end by 3 bases, with 16 bases between. Per germline, CDR1 SGHRS and CDR2 YFSETQ. The CDR3 here is CASSPAGGSHTEAFF. For the CDR3, the DNA is TGCGCCAGCAGCCCCGCTGGCGGCAGCCACACTGAAGCTTTCTTT.

The V call is TRBV19, the J call TRBJ1-1; 7 nucleotides line up with TRBD1. The CDR3 loop spans 14 amino acids. The V and J ends lost 4 bases and 0 bases, in that order; junction bases with no gene match: 2. Germline V CDR1 and CDR2: LNHDA, SQIVND (reference sequence). The CDR3 region has the DNA TGTGCCAGTAGTAGGGGACAGTTGAACACTGAAGCTTTCTTT. It is translated as CASSRGQLNTEAFF.

CDR3 nucleotide sequence: TGCGCCAGCAGCCAAGATCAGGGGGCGGGAGAGACCCAGTACTTC. Encoded protein: CASSQDQGAGETQYF. J is TRBJ2-5 and V is TRBV4-1, with 8 bases aligning to TRBD1. J gave up 4 bases and V 0 bases, and 4 bases lay outside the gene matches. This CDR3 has 15 residues. Germline values: CDR1 MGHRA, CDR2 YSYEKL.

The rearrangement joins TRBV6-1 to TRBJ2-3; perhaps TRBD2 as D (6 bases). Germline lookup yields CDR1 MNHNS and CDR2 SASEGT. V lost 3 bases, J lost 5 bases, and 12 bases lay in between. This CDR3 region has 14 residues. Written as DNA, the CDR3 is TGTGCCAGCAGTGAGGGGGGAACGTTAGATACGCAGTATTTT. It translates to CASSEGGTLDTQYF.

The CDR3 DNA is TGTGCCAGCAGTTTCTCGCCGGAGGTCACCTACGAGCAGTACTTC. Its protein is CASSFSPEVTYEQYF. V is TRBV27 and J is TRBJ2-7, with D tentatively TRBD2 (5 bases). Per germline, CDR1 MNHEY and CDR2 SMNVEV (reference sequence). Trimming pared 3 bases from V and 2 bases from J, leaving 14 bases between. This CDR3 contains 15 residues.

J is TRBJ1-4 and V is TRBV18, with 11 bases identical to TRBD1. After removal of 4 bases from V and 8 bases from J, the junction contained 6 bases not matched to a gene. The CDR3 runs to 15 residues. CDR1 and CDR2 from the germline V gene are KGHSH and LQKENI. The CDR3 DNA reads TGTGCCAGCTCACGCGGACAGGGGGCGGGAGAAAAACTGTTTTTT. Translation gives CASSRGQGAGEKLFF.

The table lists this clone with a count of one. The J gene is TRBJ2-1, the V gene TRBV7-6; TRBD1 matches at 7 bases. Germline V gene data show CDR1 as SGHVS and CDR2 as FNYEAQ. The CDR3 runs to 18 residues. With 0 bases clipped from V and 1 base from J, the junction kept 9 bases outside the gene matches. The DNA of the CDR3 is TGTGCCAGCAGCTTAGCATTTAGGGGGCAAAGGTCCTACAATGAGCAGTTCTTC. It codes for CASSLAFRGQRSYNEQFF.

J is TRBJ2-1 and V is TRBV4-2; 11 bases align to TRBD2. In germline, CDR1 is LGHNA, CDR2 YNFKEQ. Trimming took 0 bases from V and 3 from J; bases not matched to a gene: 1. This CDR3 contains 16 residues. CDR3 amino acids: CASSQDGTSGYNEQFF. For the CDR3, the DNA is TGTGCCAGCAGCCAAGATGGGACTAGCGGCTACAATGAGCAGTTCTTC.

V is TRBV5-6 and J is TRBJ1-1; D possibly corresponds to TRBD1 (6 bases). Germline V gene sequence: CDR1 SGHDT, CDR2 YYEEEE. The V end was cut by 3 bases, the J end by 0 bases, with 15 bases between. The CDR3 runs 16 residues. The CDR3 region has the DNA TGTGCCAGCAGCTCCTATAACAGGGTAATGAACACTGAAGCTTTCTTT. Translating gives CASSSYNRVMNTEAFF.

Here the CDR3 DNA reads TGTGCCAGCGGATCGGGGGGGTATGGCTACACCTTC. Protein product: CASGSGGYGYTF. The chain uses TRBV28 and TRBJ1-2, with a possible D match to TRBD1 (5 bases). Germline V gene data show CDR1 as MDHEN and CDR2 as SYDVKM. Trimming removed 8 bases from V and 5 bases from J, with 12 bases in between. The CDR3 runs 12 residues.

The chain uses TRBV28 and TRBJ1-5; weak D call: TRBD1 (6 bases). The germline V gene encodes CDR1 MDHEN and CDR2 SYDVKM. The CDR3 contains 14 residues. Trimming removed 2 bases at V and 4 bases at J, with 9 bases between. The CDR3 bases are TGTGCCAGCAGTTTAAGGGGGGGGAATCAGCCCCAGCATTTT. Translating it yields CASSLRGGNQPQHF.

The chain recombines TRBV7-6 with TRBJ1-6, with D uncertain. Germline V gives CDR1 SGHVS, CDR2 FNYEAQ. The CDR3 runs 13 residues. The V gene lost 4 bases and the J gene lost 5 bases, with 6 bases spanning the gap. The CDR3 spells CASSYSNNSPLHF. For the CDR3, the DNA is TGTGCCAGCAGCTACTCTAATAATTCACCCCTCCACTTT. The full variable domain, rest sourced from reference TRBV7-6 and TRBJ1-6, is GAGVSQSPRYKVTKRGQDVALRCDPISGHVSLYWYRQALGQGPEFLTYFNYEAQQDKSGLPNDRFSAERPEGSISTLTIQRTEQRDSAMYRCASSYSNNSPLHFGNGTRLTVT.

This chain links TRBV21-1 with TRBJ1-5; TRBD1, the table's D call, lacks a check against the DNA. TRBV21-1 counts as a pseudogene. The CDR3 spans 17 residues. The CDR3 nucleotides read TGTGCCAGCACCGACAAAGGTTCCAGGGTTAGCAATCAGCCCCAGCATTTT. Its protein is CASTDKGSRVSNQPQHF.

This sequence joins TRBV9 and TRBJ2-1; 7 bases line up with TRBD1. The CDR3 sequence is 17 residues long. V lost 4 bases to trimming and J lost 1 base; unmatched junction nucleotides: 11. The germline V gene encodes CDR1 SGDLS and CDR2 YYNGEE. The CDR3 DNA sequence: TGTGCCAGCAGCTCAGGGGGAGCTCAGTGGTCCTACAATGAGCAGTTCTTC. Translated: CASSSGGAQWSYNEQFF.

This sequence joins TRBV6-4 and TRBJ2-3, with D possibly matching TRBD1 (5 bases). Germline assignment: CDR1 MRHNA and CDR2 SNTAGT. The CDR3 runs 16 residues. With 7 bases removed from V and 2 bases from J, the gap between germline ends came to 19 bases. CDR3 residues: CASTTLTPGSTDTQYF. The CDR3 nucleotides read TGTGCCAGCACCACCCTGACCCCAGGGTCCACAGATACGCAGTATTTT.

The chain has TRBV30 and TRBJ2-3, with 9 bases matching TRBD1. Germline loops: CDR1 GTSNPN, CDR2 SVGIG (reference sequence). This CDR3 is built from 20 residues. J gave up 2 bases and V 0 bases, and 18 bases lay outside the gene matches. CDR3 in amino acids: CAWSVPHGTGTQVDTDTQYF. The CDR3 nucleotides read TGTGCCTGGAGTGTCCCCCATGGGACAGGGACCCAGGTTGACACAGATACGCAGTATTTT.

This chain joins TRBV5-6 and TRBJ1-5, with D hard to call. V was clipped by 2 bases and J by 8 bases, with 11 bases between them. CDR3 size: 13 residues. Per germline, CDR1 SGHDT and CDR2 YYEEEE. Here the CDR3 reads CASSLGVLEPQHF. The DNA of the CDR3 is TGTGCCAGCAGCTTAGGAGTCTTAGAGCCCCAGCATTTT.

The rearrangement joins TRBV5-1 to TRBJ2-1; 9 bases match TRBD1. V lost 5 bases and J lost 4; bases outside the gene matches: 10. The CDR3 totals 16 residues. The germline gives CDR1 SGHRS, CDR2 YFSETQ. CDR3 sequence (DNA): TGCGCCAGCAGTTTGACAGGGGGGACTGTTTACAATGAGCAGTTCTTC. Translating gives CASSLTGGTVYNEQFF.

V and J are TRBV29-1 and TRBJ1-2, with 7 positions matching TRBD1. V lost 2 bases to trimming and J lost 4 bases; unmatched junction nucleotides: 1. Germline V gives CDR1 SQVTM, CDR2 ANQGSEA. The CDR3 spans 12 residues. CDR3 DNA: TGCAGCGTTGAAAACAGGGGCTATGGCTACACCTTC. This codes for CSVENRGYGYTF.

For this clone: Different DNA sequences within this sample yield the same CDR3. This chain uses TRBV27 with TRBJ1-1; a possible D gene is TRBD1 (5 bases). Germline CDR1 reads MNHEY; CDR2 reads SMNVEV (reference sequence). This CDR3 is 13 amino acids long. V lost 3 bases and J lost 0, with 5 bases in between. CDR3 nucleotides: TGTGCCAGCAGTTTGACAGTGAACACTGAAGCTTTCTTT. The encoded protein is CASSLTVNTEAFF.

A few counts support this clone. The CDR3 bases are TGTGCCAGCAGTATTCCCTCAGGGGGGGCTTTCTTT. Its protein product is CASSIPSGGAFF. This sequence joins TRBV28 and TRBJ1-1; 7 bases are a match to TRBD1. This CDR3 is built from 12 residues. Germline V CDR1 and CDR2: MDHEN, SYDVKM. V gave up 5 bases and J gave up 11 bases; unmatched junction bases: 8.